This T cell receptor (beta chain) was captured in a study of blood T cell repertoires in COVID-19. CDR3 size: 9 residues. The ends were cut back, 6 bases at V and 11 bases at J, with 8 bases in the middle. In germline, CDR1 is DFQATT, CDR2 SNEGSKA (reference sequence). Only in-frame clones appear in the TCRdb table, and some are missing; sequencing was by immunoSEQ multiplex PCR. The sample holds some 260,000 clones; about 88% are singletons and the top ten take about 2.1%. This chain connects TRBV20-1 to TRBJ1-5; D gene uncertain. This sequence was found in a woman aged 40 to 49 who had recovered from COVID-19. Sequencing was carried out using peripheral blood. The DNA of the CDR3 is TGCAGTGCACGGGGATCCCAGCATTTT. Translated: CSARGSQHF.